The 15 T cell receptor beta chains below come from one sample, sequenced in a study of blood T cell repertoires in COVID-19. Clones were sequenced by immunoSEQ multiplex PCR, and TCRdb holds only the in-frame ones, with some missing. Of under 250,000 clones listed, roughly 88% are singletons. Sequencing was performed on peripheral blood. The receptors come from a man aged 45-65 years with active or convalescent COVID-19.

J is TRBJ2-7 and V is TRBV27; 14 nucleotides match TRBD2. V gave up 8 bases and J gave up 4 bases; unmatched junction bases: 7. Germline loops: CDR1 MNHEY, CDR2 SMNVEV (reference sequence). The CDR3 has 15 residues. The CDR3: CASGERLAGGYEQYV. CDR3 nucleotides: TGTGCCAGCGGGGAAAGACTAGCGGGGGGGTACGAGCAGTACGTC.

CDR3: CASSLTPGSYEQYV. Here the CDR3 DNA reads TGTGCCAGCAGTCTCACGCCGGGATCCTACGAGCAGTACGTC. The genes are TRBV5-4 and TRBJ2-7, with a possible D match to TRBD2 (5 bases). The CDR3 contains 14 residues. The germline V gene encodes CDR1 SGHNT and CDR2 YYREEE (reference sequence). Trimming removed 5 bases at V and 1 base at J, with 13 bases between.

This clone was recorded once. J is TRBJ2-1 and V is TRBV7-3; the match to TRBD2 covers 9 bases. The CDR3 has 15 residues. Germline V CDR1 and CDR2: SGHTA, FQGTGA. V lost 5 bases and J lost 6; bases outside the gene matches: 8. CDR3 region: CASSATSGRVNEQFF. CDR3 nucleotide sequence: TGTGCCAGCAGCGCGACTAGCGGTCGGGTCAATGAGCAGTTCTTC.

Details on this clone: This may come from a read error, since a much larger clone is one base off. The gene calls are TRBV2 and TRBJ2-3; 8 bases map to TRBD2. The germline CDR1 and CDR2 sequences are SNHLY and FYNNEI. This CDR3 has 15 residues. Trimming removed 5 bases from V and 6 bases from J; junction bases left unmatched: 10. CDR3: CASSYPGPGGDTQYF. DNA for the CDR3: TGTGCCAGCAGTTATCCGGGGCCGGGGGGGGATACGCAGTATTTT.

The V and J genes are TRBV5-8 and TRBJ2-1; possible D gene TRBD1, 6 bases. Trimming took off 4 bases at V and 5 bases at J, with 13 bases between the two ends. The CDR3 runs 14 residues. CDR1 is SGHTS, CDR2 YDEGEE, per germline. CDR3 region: CASSPGHSNNEQFF. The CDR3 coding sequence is TGTGCCAGCAGCCCGGGACACTCGAACAATGAGCAGTTCTTC.

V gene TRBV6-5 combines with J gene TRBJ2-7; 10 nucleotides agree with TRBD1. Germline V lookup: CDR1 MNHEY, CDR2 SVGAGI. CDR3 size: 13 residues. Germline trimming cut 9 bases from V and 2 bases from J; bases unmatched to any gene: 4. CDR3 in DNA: TGTGCCAGTTGGACAGGGGGGACCTACGAGCAGTACTTC. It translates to CASWTGGTYEQYF.

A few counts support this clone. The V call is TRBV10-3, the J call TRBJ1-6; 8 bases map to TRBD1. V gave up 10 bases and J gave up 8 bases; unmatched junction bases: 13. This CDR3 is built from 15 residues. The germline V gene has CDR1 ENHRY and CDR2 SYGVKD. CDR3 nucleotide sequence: TGTGCCACCGGAACGGACAGGGCCAGACATTCACCCCTCCACTTT. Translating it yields CATGTDRARHSPLHF.

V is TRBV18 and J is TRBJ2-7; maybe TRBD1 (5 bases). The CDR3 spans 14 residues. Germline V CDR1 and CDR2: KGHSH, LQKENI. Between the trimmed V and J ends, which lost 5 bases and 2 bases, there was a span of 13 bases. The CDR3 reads CASSTNTGTYEQYF. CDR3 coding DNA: TGTGCCAGCTCAACTAATACAGGAACCTACGAGCAGTACTTC.

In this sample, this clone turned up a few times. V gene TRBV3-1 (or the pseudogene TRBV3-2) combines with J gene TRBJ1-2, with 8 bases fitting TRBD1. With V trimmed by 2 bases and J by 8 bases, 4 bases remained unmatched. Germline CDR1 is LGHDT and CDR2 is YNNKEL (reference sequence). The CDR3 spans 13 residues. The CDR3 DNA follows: TGTGCCAGCAGCCAACAGGGGGCCGGCGGCTACACCTTC. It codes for CASSQQGAGGYTF.

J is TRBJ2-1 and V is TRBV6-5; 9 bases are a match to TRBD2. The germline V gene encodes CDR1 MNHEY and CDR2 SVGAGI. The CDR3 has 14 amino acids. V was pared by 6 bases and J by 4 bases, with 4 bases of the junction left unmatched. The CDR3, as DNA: TGTGCCAGCAGGTTACTAGCGGGTTACAATGAGCAGTTCTTC. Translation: CASRLLAGYNEQFF.

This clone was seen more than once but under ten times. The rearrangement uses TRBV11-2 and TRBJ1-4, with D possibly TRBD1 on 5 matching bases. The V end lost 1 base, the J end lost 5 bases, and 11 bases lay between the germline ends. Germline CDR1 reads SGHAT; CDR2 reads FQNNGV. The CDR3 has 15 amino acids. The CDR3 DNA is TGTGCCAGCAGCTTAGTCCGGGGGAGAAATGAAAAACTGTTTTTT. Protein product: CASSLVRGRNEKLFF. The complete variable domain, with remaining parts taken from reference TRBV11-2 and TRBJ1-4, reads EAGVAQSPRYKIIEKRQSVAFWCNPISGHATLYWYQQILGQGPKLLIQFQNNGVVDDSQLPKDRFSAERLKGVDSTLKIQPAKLEDSAVYLCASSLVRGRNEKLFFGSGTQLSVL.

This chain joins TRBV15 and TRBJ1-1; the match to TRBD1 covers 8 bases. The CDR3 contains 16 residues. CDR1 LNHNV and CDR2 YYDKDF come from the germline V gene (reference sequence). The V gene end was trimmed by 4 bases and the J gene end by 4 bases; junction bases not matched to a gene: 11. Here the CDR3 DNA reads TGTGCCACCAGCAAGAGCAGGGGGCGCGGTGGCACTGAAGCTTTCTTT. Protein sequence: CATSKSRGRGGTEAFF.

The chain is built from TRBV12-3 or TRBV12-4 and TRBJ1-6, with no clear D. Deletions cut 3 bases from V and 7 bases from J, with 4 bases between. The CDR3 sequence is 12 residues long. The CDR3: CASSFRNSPLHF. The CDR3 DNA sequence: TGTGCCAGCAGTTTCAGAAATTCACCCCTCCACTTT.

CDR3 region: CAIRETGTANYGYTF. CDR3 in DNA: TGTGCCATCAGGGAAACCGGGACAGCTAACTATGGCTACACCTTC. The chain couples TRBV10-3 to TRBJ1-2; 7 nucleotides line up with TRBD1. Germline V gives CDR1 ENHRY, CDR2 SYGVKD. CDR3 length equals 15 residues. With V trimmed by 6 bases and J by 0 bases, 7 bases remained unmatched.

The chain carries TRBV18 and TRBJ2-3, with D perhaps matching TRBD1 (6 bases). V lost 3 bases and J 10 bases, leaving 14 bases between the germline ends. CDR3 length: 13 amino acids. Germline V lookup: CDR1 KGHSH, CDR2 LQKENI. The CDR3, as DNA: TGTGCCAGCTCACCGGGTGGGGGCGCGGCGCAGTATTTT. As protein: CASSPGGGAAQYF. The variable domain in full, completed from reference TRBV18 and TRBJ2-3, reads NAGVMQNPRHLVRRRGQEARLRCSPMKGHSHVYWYRQLPEEGLKFMVYLQKENIIDESGMPKERFSAEFPKEGPSILRIQQVVRGDSAAYFCASSPGGGAAQYFGPGTRLTVL.